This passage covers 9 T cell receptor beta chains from one sample sequenced in a study of shared clonotypes between healthy human individuals. Profiled with immunoSEQ multiplex PCR; TCRdb holds only in-frame clones, not every one. The table has some 470,000 clones, over 60% seen once; the top ten hold about an eighth. Sequences were obtained from PBMCs. These receptors originate from a woman in her 40s in good health. Some clones in this sample may be carry-over from other donors' samples.

Remarks on this clone: This likely came from a read error, as a far larger clone is one base away. The chain employs TRBV6-5 and TRBJ2-3; possibly TRBD1 or TRBD2 for D (5 bases each). The germline V gene has CDR1 MNHEY and CDR2 SVGAGI. This CDR3 has 14 residues. V shed 8 bases and J shed 2 bases, with 14 bases lying between them. The CDR3 bases are TGTGCCAGCGGGCTCGGGACCGTCACAGATACGCAGTATTTT. Residues: CASGLGTVTDTQYF.

This clone has a count of ten or more. This chain uses TRBV6-6 with TRBJ2-7; a weak D match, TRBD2 (5 bases). Per the germline V gene, CDR1 is MNHNY and CDR2 is SVGAGI (reference sequence). The CDR3 consists of 13 residues. The V end lost 5 bases, the J end lost 2 bases, and 10 bases lay between the germline ends. CDR3 amino acids: CASSPSTTYEQYF. In DNA form, the CDR3 reads TGTGCCAGCAGTCCTAGCACTACCTACGAGCAGTACTTC.

This clone was seen a few times. Since a far larger clone is one base different, this is likely a read error. The rearrangement uses TRBV28 and TRBJ1-2, with D perhaps TRBD1 (5 bases). The CDR3 totals 14 residues. The V gene's germline CDR1 is MDHEN and CDR2 SYDVKM. The CDR3 region has the DNA TGTGCCGGCAGTTTGGGGGACGCCTCGTATGGCTACACCTTC. This codes for CAGSLGDASYGYTF.

The V gene is TRBV28, the J gene TRBJ1-1; possible D gene TRBD1, 5 bases. V lost 3 bases to trimming and J lost 4 bases, with 12 bases between them. This CDR3 contains 14 residues. CDR1 and CDR2 from the germline V gene are MDHEN and SYDVKM. The CDR3 spells CASSFREWRTEAFF. The CDR3 DNA follows: TGTGCCAGCAGTTTCAGGGAATGGCGCACTGAAGCTTTCTTT.

This clone was counted many times. The chain employs TRBV29-1 and TRBJ2-2; no definite D call. Germline V gene sequence: CDR1 SQVTM, CDR2 ANQGSEA. V was clipped by 7 bases and J by 2 bases, with 14 bases between them. The CDR3 has 14 residues. The DNA for the CDR3 is TGCAGCGGGTTGGTGGGTCTCAACACCGGGGAGCTGTTTTTT. Translated, it gives CSGLVGLNTGELFF.

The genes are TRBV28 and TRBJ1-1; D unresolved. Trimming removed 7 bases from V and 1 base from J, with 10 bases in between. The CDR3 has 13 residues. CDR1 MDHEN and CDR2 SYDVKM come from the germline V gene. The CDR3 DNA reads as TGTGCCAGCACCCGGACCCCGAACACTGAAGCTTTCTTT. This sequence encodes CASTRTPNTEAFF.

The chain combines TRBV30 with TRBJ2-5, with 10 bases fitting TRBD2. Germline V lookup: CDR1 GTSNPN, CDR2 SVGIG (reference sequence). This CDR3 has 17 amino acids. Unmatched junction bases numbered 16, after V lost 5 bases and J lost 4 bases. This CDR3 is CAWQGASGSIGGETQYF. As DNA, the CDR3 is TGTGCCTGGCAAGGGGCTAGCGGGAGCATCGGGGGAGAGACCCAGTACTTC.

The chain joins TRBV28 to TRBJ1-5, with D perhaps matching TRBD1 (5 bases). V lost 5 bases, J lost 3 bases, and 14 bases lay in between. This CDR3 has 15 amino acids. Per the germline V gene, CDR1 is MDHEN and CDR2 is SYDVKM. The CDR3 loop reads CASSNGGRVNQPQHF. Here the CDR3 DNA reads TGTGCCAGCAGTAACGGCGGCAGGGTCAATCAGCCCCAGCATTTT.

J is TRBJ1-4 and V is TRBV27, with 8 bases matching TRBD1. The germline V gene has CDR1 MNHEY and CDR2 SMNVEV (reference sequence). This CDR3 is 14 amino acids long. Trimming took 2 bases from V and 8 from J; bases not matched to a gene: 4. This CDR3 reads CASSLQGAGEKLFF. In DNA form, the CDR3 reads TGTGCCAGCAGTTTACAGGGGGCGGGGGAAAAACTGTTTTTT.